Listed below are T cell receptor beta chains from one sample, sequenced in a study of blood T cell repertoires in COVID-19. Sequencing used immunoSEQ multiplex PCR; TCRdb keeps in-frame clones, though not all of them. Among 350,000 or so clones listed, over 85% were seen once. The sample consisted of peripheral blood. The receptors were gathered from a woman aged 55-70 years with COVID-19, enrolled during active disease. CDR3s include the opening cysteine and the closing phenylalanine or tryptophan. A D gene is named only where the DNA matches it firmly.

v_gene: TRBV3-1/TRBV3-2; d_gene: TRBD2; j_gene: TRBJ2-5; CDR3aa: CASSLRGAQNQETQYF; CDR3nt: TGTGCCAGCAGCCTGCGGGGGGCGCAGAACCAAGAGACCCAGTACTTC
v_gene: TRBV5-5; d_gene: .; j_gene: TRBJ1-2; CDR3aa: CASSLEEHFYGYTF; CDR3nt: TGTGCCAGCAGTTTGGAGGAGCATTTCTATGGCTACACCTTC
v_gene: TRBV5-6; d_gene: .; j_gene: TRBJ1-1; CDR3aa: CASSGLGRRDTEAFF; CDR3nt: TGTGCCAGCAGCGGCCTAGGGAGGAGGGACACTGAAGCTTTCTTT
v_gene: TRBV9; d_gene: TRBD1; j_gene: TRBJ1-4; CDR3aa: CASSAGQGGGEKLFF; CDR3nt: TGTGCCAGCAGCGCCGGACAGGGAGGAGGGGAAAAACTGTTTTTT
v_gene: TRBV15; d_gene: TRBD1; j_gene: TRBJ1-2; CDR3aa: CATSRQGAWYGYTF; CDR3nt: TGTGCCACCAGCAGACAGGGGGCTTGGTATGGCTACACCTTC
v_gene: TRBV2; d_gene: TRBD1; j_gene: TRBJ2-5; CDR3aa: CASSWPETGRETQYF; CDR3nt: TGTGCCAGCAGTTGGCCCGAGACAGGGCGGGAGACCCAGTACTTC
v_gene: TRBV10-1; d_gene: .; j_gene: TRBJ1-1; CDR3aa: CASSVTENTEAFF; CDR3nt: TGCGCCAGCAGTGTAACAGAGAACACTGAAGCTTTCTTT
v_gene: TRBV5-1; d_gene: .; j_gene: TRBJ1-5; CDR3aa: CASSLDSRDNQPQHF; CDR3nt: TGCGCCAGCAGCTTGGACTCGAGGGACAATCAGCCCCAGCATTTT
v_gene: TRBV7-9; d_gene: .; j_gene: TRBJ2-2; CDR3aa: CASSLAGPTRTGELFF; CDR3nt: TGTGCCAGCAGCTTAGCGGGTCCGACGCGGACCGGGGAGCTGTTTTTT
v_gene: TRBV27; d_gene: TRBD2; j_gene: TRBJ2-7; CDR3aa: CARKREGFGYEQYF; CDR3nt: TGTGCCAGGAAAAGGGAGGGATTTGGCTACGAGCAGTACTTC
v_gene: TRBV7-2; d_gene: .; j_gene: TRBJ2-1; CDR3aa: CASSSDSYNEQFF; CDR3nt: TGTGCCAGCAGCTCCGACAGCTACAATGAGCAGTTCTTC
v_gene: TRBV9; d_gene: .; j_gene: TRBJ1-2; CDR3aa: CASSVGLVYTF; CDR3nt: TGTGCCAGCAGCGTAGGTTTAGTGTACACCTTC
v_gene: TRBV7-9; d_gene: TRBD1; j_gene: TRBJ1-1; CDR3aa: CASSKKDRGSEAFF; CDR3nt: TGTGCCAGCAGCAAAAAAGACAGGGGCTCTGAAGCTTTCTTT
v_gene: TRBV27; d_gene: TRBD1; j_gene: TRBJ2-4; CDR3aa: CASSSATPTGGASYGKNIQYF; CDR3nt: TGTGCCAGCAGTTCCGCCACCCCGACAGGGGGCGCGTCTTATGGAAAAAACATTCAGTACTTC
v_gene: TRBV6-6; d_gene: TRBD1; j_gene: TRBJ1-5; CDR3aa: CASRQTGTEISQPQHF; CDR3nt: TGTGCCAGCAGACAAACCGGGACAGAAATAAGTCAGCCCCAGCATTTT